The 9 T cell receptor beta chains below were found in one sample sequenced in a study of blood T cell repertoires in COVID-19. TCRdb's table, derived via immunoSEQ multiplex PCR, lists solely in-frame clones and lacks some. The data hold just over 150,000 clones, with roughly 82% observed a single time. Material: peripheral blood. The receptors originated from a woman aged 35 to 49 with COVID-19, enrolled during active disease.

V gene TRBV2 combines with J gene TRBJ2-1; 10 bases line up with TRBD2. The germline gives CDR1 SNHLY, CDR2 FYNNEI. The trim removed 6 bases at V and 7 bases at J, leaving 12 bases unmatched. The CDR3 has 16 residues. Here the CDR3 reads CASSAKLAGYENEQFF. DNA for the CDR3: TGTGCCAGCAGCGCCAAACTAGCGGGATATGAAAATGAGCAGTTCTTC.

This clone was seen more than once but under ten times. V is TRBV6-1 and J is TRBJ2-6, with a weak D call TRBD1 (5 bases). The CDR3 is made up of 12 amino acids. The germline V gene has CDR1 MNHNS and CDR2 SASEGT. With 1 base removed from V and 15 bases from J, the gap between germline ends came to 10 bases. The CDR3 DNA sequence: TGTGCCAGCAGTGAAGGGGGCCTTAACCTGACTTTC. Its protein is CASSEGGLNLTF.

The chain uses TRBV19 and TRBJ2-3; TRBD2 matches 14 bases. Germline values: CDR1 LNHDA, CDR2 SQIVND (reference sequence). The junction had 6 bases not matched to a gene; V was cut back by 6 bases and J by 4 bases. CDR3 length: 16 amino acids. CDR3 DNA sequence: TGTGCCAGTAGCCCAGCGGGACTAGCGGGGGCAGATACGCAGTATTTT. Translated: CASSPAGLAGADTQYF.

This clone was seen a single time. The genes are TRBV2 and TRBJ1-2; D is unresolved. The CDR3 runs 13 residues. Trimming removed 9 bases at V and 2 bases at J, with 13 bases between. Germline lookup yields CDR1 SNHLY and CDR2 FYNNEI. The CDR3 bases are TGTGCCAGAGAGGTTGTCACGAACTATGGCTACACCTTC. Translating gives CAREVVTNYGYTF.

V and J are TRBV7-3 and TRBJ2-5; TRBD2 aligns across 14 bases. V lost 2 bases to trimming and J lost 5 bases; unmatched junction nucleotides: 1. The CDR3 is made up of 15 amino acids. CDR1 SGHTA and CDR2 FQGTGA come from the germline V gene. CDR3 sequence (DNA): TGTGCCAGCAGCTTAGGGACTAGCGGGAGTGAGACCCAGTACTTC. This translates into CASSLGTSGSETQYF.

This clone is a singleton in its sample. The chain links TRBV19 to TRBJ2-3, with D perhaps TRBD2 (5 bases). The CDR3 spans 14 residues. V lost 0 bases, J lost 6 bases, and 10 bases lay in between. From germline, CDR1 is LNHDA and CDR2 SQIVND (reference sequence). In DNA, the CDR3 is TGTGCCAGTAGTATAGACGGCGGGCGGGATACGCAGTATTTT. Protein product: CASSIDGGRDTQYF. The full variable domain, its missing parts supplied by reference TRBV19 and TRBJ2-3, is DGGITQSPKYLFRKEGQNVTLSCEQNLNHDAMYWYRQDPGQGLRLIYYSQIVNDFQKGDIAEGYSVSREKKESFPLTVTSAQKNPTAFYLCASSIDGGRDTQYFGPGTRLTVL.

This clone was counted a few times. V is TRBV5-4 and J is TRBJ2-7; TRBD2 agrees at 7 bases. This CDR3 is 16 amino acids long. Unmatched junction bases numbered 11, after V lost 5 bases and J lost 0 bases. Germline CDR1 is SGHNT and CDR2 is YYREEE (reference sequence). CDR3 coding DNA: TGTGCCAGCAGTTCACCTAGCGGTCTGACCTCCTACGAGCAGTACTTC. Amino acid sequence: CASSSPSGLTSYEQYF.

The gene calls are TRBV5-4 and TRBJ2-7; 8 positions agree with TRBD2. V lost 4 bases to trimming and J lost 4 bases; unmatched junction nucleotides: 10. CDR1 SGHNT and CDR2 YYREEE come from the germline V gene (reference sequence). CDR3 length equals 15 residues. The CDR3 loop is CASSPTTGGKYEQYF. The CDR3, as DNA: TGTGCCAGCAGCCCGACTACGGGAGGGAAGTACGAGCAGTACTTC.

This chain uses TRBV6-5 with TRBJ1-1, with D possibly TRBD1 on 6 matching bases. CDR1 and CDR2 (germline): MNHEY, SVGAGI. V lost 7 bases, J lost 8 bases, and 11 bases lay in between. The CDR3 is 11 amino acids. CDR3 amino acids: CASIQGWEAFF. CDR3 coding DNA: TGTGCCAGCATCCAGGGGTGGGAAGCTTTCTTT.